This T cell receptor (beta chain) was obtained from a study of naive and memory T cell subsets. CDR3 length equals 14 residues. Germline CDR1 and CDR2: MNHEY and SMNVEV (reference sequence). V lost 7 bases and J lost 4; bases outside the gene matches: 9. As for this clonotype: What it binds is not known.

CMV status came from CD4+ T cell IFNgamma after overnight CMV lysate stimulation of fresh PBMCs. Four subsets defined by CD45RA and CD27 were sorted after CD3, CD4, CD8 and live/dead staining. An equimolar mix of two oligonucleotides served as the beta constant-region primer for TRBC1 and TRBC2. One entry per CDR3 protein results from TCRdb running MiXCR on the UMI-ligation and nested PCR reads. Of 77,000 or so distinct CDR3 sequences listed, 10% to 15% were seen once; the top ten hold approximately 0.94%. Overall study results and limits: There was no ground truth to check naive and memory subset results. In naive cells, over 95% of TCR sequences were seen only once.

This clonotype originated in a human donor in good health. The sequencing input was central memory CD4+ T cells from blood. This sequence joins TRBV27 and TRBJ2-7, with 8 nucleotides matching TRBD1. This CDR3 reads CASKAGGARYEQYF. In nucleotides, the CDR3 is TGTGCCAGCAAGGCAGGGGGCGCAAGGTACGAGCAGTACTTC.